This TCR beta chain was profiled in a study of response to subunit inactivated influenza vaccine. The study's findings and limits: The authors put forward the suggestion that each seasonal influenza vaccination may bring in only a limited number of new T cells.

TCRdb re-called the RT-PCR reads through MiXCR, storing one row per CDR3 protein. The sample has about 520,000 distinct CDR3 sequences; about 25% are singletons. Germline assignment: CDR1 SGHAT and CDR2 FQDESV (reference sequence). The CDR3 is made up of 18 amino acids. Trimming cost V 2 bases and J 0 bases; bases outside gene matches: 6. This clonotype was recorded a few times. Its antigen is unknown. Material: CD4+ T cells sorted from PBMCs, obtained around 5 days after vaccination. This chain joins TRBV11-1 and TRBJ2-6; 8 bases align to TRBD1. This sequence originates from a man in his fifties who received an inactivated influenza vaccine. CDR3 sequence: CASSLTGTGSSGANVLTF. The CDR3 bases are TGTGCCAGCAGCTTAACGGGGACAGGAAGCTCTGGGGCCAACGTCCTGACTTTC.